The 19 T cell receptor beta chains given below trace back to one sample, sequenced in a study of blood T cells in healthy people across ages. Sample-barcoded 5' priming and a J-beta primer mix drove a second PCR of roughly 6 to 12 cycles. Each CDR3 protein gets one entry after TCRdb re-called the 5' RACE reads with MiXCR. This table has 1.5 million or so distinct CDR3 sequences, roughly two fifths appearing once. Sequenced input: blood. Receptor source: a woman aged 18-29 years in good health.

The chain recombines TRBV20-1 with TRBJ2-1, with 9 bases lining up with TRBD2. The trim removed 3 bases at V and 14 bases at J, leaving 8 bases unmatched. This CDR3 has 12 amino acids. Germline CDR1 reads DFQATT; CDR2 reads SNEGSKA (reference sequence). The CDR3 bases are TGCAGTGCTAGCCAAGCGGGAGGAAATGAGTTCTTC. Translated: CSASQAGGNEFF.

The genes are TRBV7-2 and TRBJ1-2; D perhaps matches TRBD1 (5 bases). Germline V gives CDR1 SGHTA, CDR2 FQGNSA. Trimming took 4 bases from V and 5 from J, leaving 17 bases between them. The CDR3 consists of 15 residues. DNA for the CDR3: TGTGCCAGCAGCTCCCGACGGGTCCCAGGGTATGGCTACACCTTC. Translation gives CASSSRRVPGYGYTF. Full variable domain (rest looked up from reference TRBV7-2 and TRBJ1-2): GAGVSQSPSNKVTEKGKDVELRCDPISGHTALYWYRQSLGQGLEFLIYFQGNSAPDKSGLPSDRFSAERTGGSVSTLTIQRTQQEDSAVYLCASSSRRVPGYGYTFGSGTRLTVV.

This clonotype has only a few counts. The rearrangement joins TRBV3-1 to TRBJ2-1; the D is unclear. The CDR3 is 16 amino acids. The germline V and J ends were trimmed by 1 base and 0 bases, with 10 bases remaining between them. The germline V gene encodes CDR1 LGHDT and CDR2 YNNKEL (reference sequence). CDR3 DNA: TGTGCCAGCAGCCAAGGTTTTCTGAACTCCTACAATGAGCAGTTCTTC. Protein: CASSQGFLNSYNEQFF.

This clonotype was counted a single time. A junction end diverges from the germline sequence, so it may reflect a read error. This chain links TRBV7-9 with TRBJ2-5; TRBD2 might be the D (5 bases). Per the germline V gene, CDR1 is SEHNR and CDR2 is FQNEAQ (reference sequence). This CDR3 is built from 12 residues. CDR3 in amino acids: CPSSFGDETQYF. The CDR3 coding sequence is TGTCCCAGCAGCTTCGGGGATGAGACCCAGTACTTC.

The chain recombines TRBV7-2 with TRBJ2-7, with TRBD1 identical over 7 bases. Germline V lookup: CDR1 SGHTA, CDR2 FQGNSA. After removal of 2 bases from V and 0 bases from J, the junction contained 7 bases not matched to a gene. The CDR3 has 16 amino acids. The DNA for the CDR3 is TGTGCCAGCAGCTTAATCCCGACAGGGTCCTCCTACGAGCAGTACTTC. It yields the protein CASSLIPTGSSYEQYF.

The chain is built from TRBV7-9 and TRBJ2-7, with 8 nucleotides matching TRBD2. This CDR3 has 16 residues. After removal of 4 bases from V and 1 base from J, the junction contained 9 bases not matched to a gene. Germline CDR1 is SEHNR and CDR2 is FQNEAQ (reference sequence). The CDR3 bases are TGTGCCAGCAGCTCCCTGGTACTAGCGGAGTCCTACGAGCAGTACTTC. Translation gives CASSSLVLAESYEQYF.

This clonotype was detected only a few times. The chain couples TRBV9 to TRBJ2-3; D is undetermined. V dropped 3 bases and J dropped 1 base, with 15 bases sitting between them. Per the germline V gene, CDR1 is SGDLS and CDR2 is YYNGEE. This CDR3 has 16 residues. The CDR3 loop is CASSAVTRGGTDTQYF. For the CDR3, the DNA is TGTGCCAGCAGCGCAGTGACGCGCGGAGGCACAGATACGCAGTATTTT.

V gene TRBV19 combines with J gene TRBJ1-1; 8 bases are a match to TRBD1. The V segment lost 6 bases and the J segment 11 bases; nucleotides outside the gene matches: 11. The germline gives CDR1 LNHDA, CDR2 SQIVND (reference sequence). The CDR3 sequence is 13 residues long. The CDR3 nucleotides are TGTGCCAGTAGCGACAGGGGACTGGAAGAGGCTTTCTTT. This encodes CASSDRGLEEAFF.

This clonotype was recorded a few times. The chain is built from TRBV6-4 and TRBJ2-2; D is ambiguous. Germline-derived CDR1 and CDR2 are MRHNA and SNTAGT. Trimming cost V 5 bases and J 6 bases, with 7 bases left between them. CDR3 size: 12 residues. The CDR3 sequence is CASSTGSGELFF. CDR3 sequence (DNA): TGTGCCAGCAGTACCGGGTCCGGGGAGCTGTTTTTT.

The rearrangement links TRBV10-3 to TRBJ2-3; 10 nucleotides line up with TRBD2. CDR3 length equals 15 residues. Germline-derived CDR1 and CDR2 are ENHRY and SYGVKD. Losses at the gene ends were 7 bases for V and 1 base for J; bases not matched to a gene: 5. CDR3 bases: TGTGCCATCAAGGCCCTAGCGGGGGGCACAGATACGCAGTATTTT. This translates into CAIKALAGGTDTQYF.

The chain carries TRBV6-5 and TRBJ2-5; TRBD2 matches 7 bases. This CDR3 is built from 16 residues. The V and J ends lost 0 bases and 1 base, in that order; junction bases with no gene match: 5. Per germline, CDR1 MNHEY and CDR2 SVGAGI. In DNA, the CDR3 is TGTGCCAGCAGTTACTCGAGGCGCGGGGGCCAAGAGACCCAGTACTTC. This gives the protein CASSYSRRGGQETQYF.

This clonotype has a handful of counts. V usage is TRBV5-6 and J usage is TRBJ2-2, with 7 positions matching TRBD2. The CDR3 totals 14 residues. In germline, CDR1 is SGHDT, CDR2 YYEEEE. Trimming cost V 0 bases and J 6 bases; bases outside gene matches: 2. The CDR3 nucleotides read TGTGCCAGCAGCTTGGGGCTAGCGGCCGGGGAGCTGTTTTTT. This translates into CASSLGLAAGELFF.

This clonotype was detected only a few times. The chain employs TRBV7-8 and TRBJ2-1; D perhaps matches TRBD1 (6 bases). The ends were cut back, 5 bases at V and 4 bases at J, with 18 bases in the middle. Germline lookup yields CDR1 SGHVS and CDR2 FQNEAQ. This CDR3 spans 16 amino acids. DNA for the CDR3: TGTGCCAGCAGCCATCCTCCGGGACACAGATACAATGAGCAGTTCTTC. Protein sequence: CASSHPPGHRYNEQFF.

This rearrangement joins TRBV6-1 to TRBJ1-4; D not certain. V lost 1 base and J lost 6, with 6 bases in between. This CDR3 has 13 amino acids. Germline V gives CDR1 MNHNS, CDR2 SASEGT. The CDR3 reads CASSEGEDEKLFF. The CDR3 nucleotides are TGTGCCAGCAGTGAAGGAGAGGATGAAAAACTGTTTTTT.

The sample holds many counts of this clonotype. The chain couples TRBV6-6 to TRBJ2-1; 8 bases map to TRBD2. The CDR3 loop spans 16 amino acids. The junction had 12 bases not matched to a gene; V was cut back by 6 bases and J by 5 bases. Germline loops: CDR1 MNHNY, CDR2 SVGAGI (reference sequence). The CDR3 DNA follows: TGTGCCAGCAGCTACGGAGCGGGGGCTATTCACAATGAGCAGTTCTTC. As protein: CASSYGAGAIHNEQFF.

Comments on this clonotype: At one of its ends the junction is not consistent with the germline gene, which may arise from a read error. The rearrangement joins TRBV3-1 to TRBJ1-4, with 8 nucleotides matching TRBD1. The CDR3 consists of 14 residues. The germline V gene has CDR1 LGHDT and CDR2 YNNKEL (reference sequence). CDR3 residues: CASTQRDRREKLFF. The CDR3 bases are TGTGCCAGCACCCAACGGGACAGGCGGGAAAAACTGTTTTTT.

Notes on this clonotype: Given a much more abundant clone one base away, this may be a read error. The J gene is TRBJ2-3, the V gene TRBV24-1; 9 bases fit TRBD2. CDR1 and CDR2 (germline): KGHDR, SFDVKD. This CDR3 has 16 residues. Unmatched junction bases numbered 9, after V lost 4 bases and J lost 5 bases. In nucleotides, the CDR3 is TGTGCCACCAGTGAGCCCTTAGCGGGGGTTGGAGATACGCAGTATTTT. Its protein is CATSEPLAGVGDTQYF.

The chain carries TRBV24-1 and TRBJ2-3, with TRBD1 identical over 9 bases. V dropped 5 bases and J dropped 5; count of bases not matched to a gene: 10. This CDR3 has 16 residues. Per germline, CDR1 KGHDR and CDR2 SFDVKD. CDR3 loop: CATSAPGQGGEDTQYF. Written as DNA, the CDR3 is TGTGCCACCAGTGCCCCGGGACAGGGCGGTGAAGATACGCAGTATTTT.

The chain is built from TRBV7-2 and TRBJ1-2; D might be TRBD1 (5 bases). CDR3 length: 14 amino acids. Trimming removed 5 bases at V and 5 bases at J, with 15 bases between. Germline values: CDR1 SGHTA, CDR2 FQGNSA. The CDR3 reads CASSAQGLRYGYTF. For the CDR3, the DNA is TGTGCCAGCAGCGCTCAGGGTCTACGGTATGGCTACACCTTC.